Listed below are T cell receptor beta chains from one sample, sequenced in a study of control samples from healthy donors and cancer patients. TCRdb's copy holds only in-frame clones and misses some; the assay was immunoSEQ multiplex PCR. Of 100,000 or so clones listed, approximately 82% are singletons. Sample: blood. The receptors stem from an older woman in good health. Both conserved end residues are part of each CDR3. D genes are given only for firm matches. Clone sizes are given selectively: once, few, many, or a class where the clone is expanded.

d_call: TRBD1
j_call: TRBJ2-2
v_call: TRBV18
clone_size: -
cdr3_aa: CASSPPGAGGVRNTGELFF
cdr3_nt: TGTGCCAGCTCACCACCCGGCGCAGGGGGCGTGAGGAACACCGGGGAGCTGTTTTTT

d_call: TRBD1
j_call: TRBJ1-4
v_call: TRBV10-3
clone_size: -
cdr3_aa: CAISEAQGNEKLFF
cdr3_nt: TGTGCCATCAGTGAAGCACAGGGGAATGAAAAACTGTTTTTT

d_call: TRBD2
j_call: TRBJ2-7
v_call: TRBV5-4
clone_size: -
cdr3_aa: CASSLGGLADFEQYF
cdr3_nt: TGTGCCAGCAGCTTGGGGGGACTAGCCGACTTCGAGCAGTACTTC

d_call: -
j_call: TRBJ2-7
v_call: TRBV18
clone_size: -
cdr3_aa: CASSPVFTYEQYF
cdr3_nt: TGTGCCAGCTCACCAGTCTTCACCTACGAGCAGTACTTC

d_call: -
j_call: TRBJ1-6
v_call: TRBV14
clone_size: -
cdr3_aa: CASSQEVRLSPLHF
cdr3_nt: TGTGCCAGCAGCCAAGAGGTTCGCCTCTCACCCCTCCACTTT

d_call: -
j_call: TRBJ2-5
v_call: TRBV25-1
clone_size: -
cdr3_aa: CASSAYRVGETQYF
cdr3_nt: TGTGCCAGCAGTGCTTACAGGGTCGGAGAGACCCAGTACTTC

d_call: TRBD1
j_call: TRBJ2-2
v_call: TRBV10-1
clone_size: -
cdr3_aa: CASRRDRGDTGELFF
cdr3_nt: TGCGCCAGCCGGCGGGACAGGGGAGACACCGGGGAGCTGTTTTTT

d_call: -
j_call: TRBJ1-4
v_call: TRBV12-3/TRBV12-4
clone_size: few
cdr3_aa: CATAPLGLAKLFF
cdr3_nt: TGTGCCACTGCACCCCTTGGGTTGGCGAAACTGTTTTTT

d_call: -
j_call: TRBJ1-2
v_call: TRBV28
clone_size: -
cdr3_aa: CASSLSRQPLYGYTF
cdr3_nt: TGTGCCAGCAGTTTATCCCGGCAGCCTCTCTATGGCTACACCTTC

d_call: -
j_call: TRBJ2-3
v_call: TRBV14
clone_size: -
cdr3_aa: CASSQENRDTQYF
cdr3_nt: TGTGCCAGCAGCCAAGAGAATCGAGATACGCAGTATTTT

d_call: -
j_call: TRBJ1-1
v_call: TRBV28
clone_size: -
cdr3_aa: CASRSRGVLYPNTEAFF
cdr3_nt: TGTGCCAGCAGGAGCCGGGGCGTCCTATACCCGAACACTGAAGCTTTCTTT

d_call: -
j_call: TRBJ1-1
v_call: TRBV18
clone_size: -
cdr3_aa: CASSLVRTENTEAFF
cdr3_nt: TGTGCCAGCTCACTCGTAAGGACAGAGAACACTGAAGCTTTCTTT

d_call: -
j_call: TRBJ1-1
v_call: TRBV28
clone_size: once
cdr3_aa: CASRRREMNTEAFF
cdr3_nt: TGTGCCAGCAGAAGGAGGGAAATGAACACTGAAGCTTTCTTT